This TCR beta chain emerged from a study of beta chain features in type 1 diabetes. Study-level results: Researchers report that Type 1 diabetes patients had moderately but significantly shorter TCRB CDR3s across all four CD4+ subsets. Over-representation of high TCR-expressing cells was a possible consequence of cDNA sequencing. VDJ junctions from patients with type 1 diabetes contained fewer insertions and more deletions. The study notes PCR might favor shorter templates equally in patients and controls.

Turning to this clone: The antigen is not known.

The CDR3 is made up of 16 amino acids. The V gene end was trimmed by 5 bases and the J gene end by 0 bases; junction bases not matched to a gene: 9. Germline assignment: CDR1 MNHEY and CDR2 SMNVEV (reference sequence). Every isolated RNA sample was fully reverse transcribed, so sequencing captured expressed TCRB transcripts. TCRdb keeps only in-frame clones here, not all; method: immunoSEQ multiplex PCR. This sample has hundreds of thousands of clones, with 15% found just once. The clonotype comes from a man between 18 and 35 years old with type 1 diabetes. Sequencing input: naive CD4+ T cells from blood. V and J are TRBV27 and TRBJ2-7; 8 bases map to TRBD1. The CDR3 bases are TGTGCCAGCAGTGTGTCTCGGGACAGGCACTCCTACGAGCAGTACTTC. It specifies CASSVSRDRHSYEQYF.